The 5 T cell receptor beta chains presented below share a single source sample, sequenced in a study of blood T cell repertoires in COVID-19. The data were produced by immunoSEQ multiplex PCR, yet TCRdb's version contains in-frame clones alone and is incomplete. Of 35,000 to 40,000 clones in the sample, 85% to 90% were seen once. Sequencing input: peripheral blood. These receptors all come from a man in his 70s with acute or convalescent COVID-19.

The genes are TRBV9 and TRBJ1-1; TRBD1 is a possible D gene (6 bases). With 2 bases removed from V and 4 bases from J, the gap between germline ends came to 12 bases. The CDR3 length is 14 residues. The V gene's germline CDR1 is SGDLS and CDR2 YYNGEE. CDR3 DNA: TGTGCCAGCAGCGTTCACAGGGAGGGCACTGAAGCTTTCTTT. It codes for CASSVHREGTEAFF.

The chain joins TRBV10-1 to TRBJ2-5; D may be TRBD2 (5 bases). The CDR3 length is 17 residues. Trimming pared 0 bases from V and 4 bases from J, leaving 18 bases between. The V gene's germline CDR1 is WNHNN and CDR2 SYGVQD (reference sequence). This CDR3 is CASSESGLPSLPETQYF. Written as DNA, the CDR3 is TGCGCCAGCAGTGAGTCCGGACTCCCCTCCCTCCCAGAGACCCAGTACTTC.

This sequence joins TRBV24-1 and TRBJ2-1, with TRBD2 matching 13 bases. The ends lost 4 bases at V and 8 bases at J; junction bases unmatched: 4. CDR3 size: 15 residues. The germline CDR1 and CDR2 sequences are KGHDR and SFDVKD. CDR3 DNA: TGTGCCACCAGTGAACCCGGACTAGCGGGAGATGAGCAGTTCTTC. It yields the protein CATSEPGLAGDEQFF.

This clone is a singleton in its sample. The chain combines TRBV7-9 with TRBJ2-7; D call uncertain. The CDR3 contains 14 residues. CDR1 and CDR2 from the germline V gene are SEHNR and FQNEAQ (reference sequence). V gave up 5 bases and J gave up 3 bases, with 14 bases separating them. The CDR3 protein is CASSPGTFGYEQYF. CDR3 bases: TGTGCCAGCAGCCCAGGCACTTTTGGCTACGAGCAGTACTTC.

CDR3 amino acids: CASSEIAGVGRNEQFF. DNA for the CDR3: TGCGCCAGCTCCGAAATTGCGGGAGTGGGACGCAATGAGCAGTTCTTC. The chain combines TRBV5-1 with TRBJ2-1, with 7 bases matching TRBD2. This CDR3 contains 16 residues. Germline values: CDR1 SGHRS, CDR2 YFSETQ. Unmatched junction bases numbered 16, after V lost 7 bases and J lost 6 bases.